This TCR beta chain was sequenced for a study of blood T cell repertoires in COVID-19. This CDR3 region has 13 residues. V was trimmed by 2 bases and J by 9 bases, leaving 11 bases between them. Germline V CDR1 and CDR2: SGHNT, YENEEA. Membership in each cohort depended on participant-reported clinical history. TCRdb's copy holds only in-frame clones and misses some; the assay was immunoSEQ multiplex PCR. Here the sample spans 300,000 to 350,000 clones, 85% to 90% being singletons. The sample consisted of PBMCs or T cells enriched from blood (not recorded which). The chain joins TRBV11-3 to TRBJ2-1; unclear D gene. The TCR was taken from a young woman with acute COVID-19. The CDR3 loop is CASSLMSGGEQFF. As DNA, the CDR3 is TGTGCCAGCAGCTTAATGTCGGGTGGTGAGCAGTTCTTC.